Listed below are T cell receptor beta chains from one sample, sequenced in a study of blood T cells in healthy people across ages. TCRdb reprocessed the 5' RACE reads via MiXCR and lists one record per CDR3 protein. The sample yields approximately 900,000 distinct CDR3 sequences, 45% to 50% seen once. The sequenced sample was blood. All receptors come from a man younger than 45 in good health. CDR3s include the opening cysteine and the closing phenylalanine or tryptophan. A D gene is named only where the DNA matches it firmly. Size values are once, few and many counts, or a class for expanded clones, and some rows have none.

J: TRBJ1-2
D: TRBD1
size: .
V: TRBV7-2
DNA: TGTGCCAGCAGCTCGCGACAGGGATCCTTACGAGACTACACCTTC
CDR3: CASSSRQGSLRDYTF

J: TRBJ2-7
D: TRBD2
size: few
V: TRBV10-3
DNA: TGTGCCATCAGTGACCGCGGGGGGGAAGGCGAGCAGTACTTC
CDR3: CAISDRGGEGEQYF

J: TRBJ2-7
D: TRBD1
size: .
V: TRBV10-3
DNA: TGTGCCATCAGGTTGGGACAGGGATCTTTCGAGCAGTACTTC
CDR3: CAIRLGQGSFEQYF

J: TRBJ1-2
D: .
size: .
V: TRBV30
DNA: TGTGCCTGGAGTGCGGCTCCCGGAGGGGGCTACACCTTC
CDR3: CAWSAAPGGGYTF

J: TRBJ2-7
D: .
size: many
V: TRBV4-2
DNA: TGTGCCAGCAGCCAAGAGGGAGCATACGAGCAGTACTTC
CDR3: CASSQEGAYEQYF

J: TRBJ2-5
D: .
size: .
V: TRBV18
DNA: TGTGCCAGCTCACCTCGAGGCAGGGGATCCGCAGAGACCCAGTACTTC
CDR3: CASSPRGRGSAETQYF

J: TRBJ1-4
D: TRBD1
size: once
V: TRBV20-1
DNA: TGCAGTGCTAGAGATTTACAGACAGGGGTTGAAAAACTGTTTTTT
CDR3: CSARDLQTGVEKLFF

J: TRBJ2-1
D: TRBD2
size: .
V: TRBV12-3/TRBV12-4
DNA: TGTGCCAGCAGGGGAGCGGGATCGGTGCCTGAGCAGTTCTTC
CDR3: CASRGAGSVPEQFF

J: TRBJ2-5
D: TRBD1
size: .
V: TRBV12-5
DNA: TGTGCTAGTGGTTTGGAGGACCTGACAGGGGCTAAAGAGACCCAGTACTTC
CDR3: CASGLEDLTGAKETQYF

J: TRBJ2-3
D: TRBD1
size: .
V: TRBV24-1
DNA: TGTGCCACCAGTGACCTACAGGGGCCCACAGATACGCAGTATTTT
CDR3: CATSDLQGPTDTQYF

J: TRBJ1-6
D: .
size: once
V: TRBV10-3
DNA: TGTGCCATCAGTGATATTGGAGGCCGTAATTCACCCCTCCACTTT
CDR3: CAISDIGGRNSPLHF

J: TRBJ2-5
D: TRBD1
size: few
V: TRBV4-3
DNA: TGCGCCAGCAGCCCCGGGACAGGGGTTTTAGAGACCCAGTACTTC
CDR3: CASSPGTGVLETQYF

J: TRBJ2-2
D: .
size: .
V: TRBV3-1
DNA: TGTGCCAGCAGCCAAGAGTCAGGAACGAACACCGGGGAGCTGTTTTTT
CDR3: CASSQESGTNTGELFF

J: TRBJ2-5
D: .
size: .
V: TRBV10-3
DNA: TGTGCCATCAGTGACCTCGCGCCCGCCCAAGAGACCCAGTACTTC
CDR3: CAISDLAPAQETQYF

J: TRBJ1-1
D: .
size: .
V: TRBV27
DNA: TGTGCCAGCAGCTCATACCCCAAATTGGGCACTGAAGCTTTCTTT
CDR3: CASSSYPKLGTEAFF

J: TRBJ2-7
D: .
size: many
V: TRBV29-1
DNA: TGCAGCGTTGAAGGGAGTACCTACGAGCAGTACTTC
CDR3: CSVEGSTYEQYF

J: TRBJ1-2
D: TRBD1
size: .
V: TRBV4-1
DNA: TGCGCCAGCAGCCAAGATGAAACCAGGGGGCTCTATGGCTACACCTTC
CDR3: CASSQDETRGLYGYTF

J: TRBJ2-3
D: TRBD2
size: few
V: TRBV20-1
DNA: TGCAGTGCTCGGTATCCGGGACTAGCGGGGGGCACAGATACGCAGTATTTT
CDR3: CSARYPGLAGGTDTQYF

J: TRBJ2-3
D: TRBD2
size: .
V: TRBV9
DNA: TGTGCCAGCAGCGGCCGACAAGCGGGGGGGGTGGCAGATACGCAGTATTTT
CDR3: CASSGRQAGGVADTQYF

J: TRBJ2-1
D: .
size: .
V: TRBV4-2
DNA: TGTGCCAGCAGCCAAGTCACGGTAAGGGGCACCGAACCCCTCAATGAGCAGTTCTTC
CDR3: CASSQVTVRGTEPLNEQFF

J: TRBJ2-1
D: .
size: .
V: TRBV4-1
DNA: TGCGCCAGCAGCCAAGCCCCCTATGACAATGAGCAGTTCTTC
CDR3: CASSQAPYDNEQFF

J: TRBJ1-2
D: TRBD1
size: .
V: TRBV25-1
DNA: TGTGCCACCTCTCCCCCAACAGGGGTTAGAGGATTAGGCTACACCTTC
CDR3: CATSPPTGVRGLGYTF

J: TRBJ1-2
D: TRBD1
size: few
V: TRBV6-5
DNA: TGTGCCAGCAGTTACAAACAGGGGGCGTTGGATGGCTACACCTTC
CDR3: CASSYKQGALDGYTF

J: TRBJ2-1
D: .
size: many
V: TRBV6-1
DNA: TGTGCCAGCAGTGAAGCGCGGGGCTTTTCCTACAATGAGCAGTTCTTC
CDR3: CASSEARGFSYNEQFF

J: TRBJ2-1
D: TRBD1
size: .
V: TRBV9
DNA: TGTGCCAGCAGCGTCGGACAGGCTCTGCCCAATGAGCAGTTCTTC
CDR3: CASSVGQALPNEQFF

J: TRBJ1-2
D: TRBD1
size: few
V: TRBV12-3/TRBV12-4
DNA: TGTGCCAGCAGTCCGGACAGGGTCAACTATGGCTACACCTTC
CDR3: CASSPDRVNYGYTF

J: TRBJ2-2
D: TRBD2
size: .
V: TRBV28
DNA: TGTGCCAGCAGTGCACTAGCGGGCCGGACCGGGGAGCTGTTTTTT
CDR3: CASSALAGRTGELFF

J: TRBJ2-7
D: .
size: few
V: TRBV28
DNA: TGTGCCACCCACGGACCCTCCTACGAGCAGTACTTC
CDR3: CATHGPSYEQYF

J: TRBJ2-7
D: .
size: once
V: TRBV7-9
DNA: TGTGCCAGCAGCTTATCCCCGGAAACTAGACTATACGAGCAGTACTTC
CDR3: CASSLSPETRLYEQYF

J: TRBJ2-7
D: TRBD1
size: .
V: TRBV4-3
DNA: TGCGCCAGCAGCCATGGACAGGGGCCCACCTACGAGCAGTACTTC
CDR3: CASSHGQGPTYEQYF

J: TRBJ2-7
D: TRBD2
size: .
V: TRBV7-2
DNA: TGTGCCAGCAGCAAGACTAGCCACGAGCAGTACTTC
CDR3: CASSKTSHEQYF

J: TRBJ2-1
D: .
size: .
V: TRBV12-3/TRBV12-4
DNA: TGTGCCGGCAGTTTCGGGGGCACGCAGTTCTTC
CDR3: CAGSFGGTQFF

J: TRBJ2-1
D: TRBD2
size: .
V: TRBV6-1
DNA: TGTGCCAGCAGTGATGCGGGAGGGGGGCCATACAATGAGCAGTTCTTC
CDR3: CASSDAGGGPYNEQFF

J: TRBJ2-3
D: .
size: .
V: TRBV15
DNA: TGTGCCACCAGCAGACGTTCAGGGTCTGGCACAGATACGCAGTATTTT
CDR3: CATSRRSGSGTDTQYF

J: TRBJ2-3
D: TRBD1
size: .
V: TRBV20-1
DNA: TGCAGTGCTAGCGGGACAGGGTTTTCGGATACGCAGTATTTT
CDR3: CSASGTGFSDTQYF

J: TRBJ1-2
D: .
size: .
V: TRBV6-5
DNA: TGTGCCAGCAGTTACTCCTACAGCTATGGCTACACCTTC
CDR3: CASSYSYSYGYTF

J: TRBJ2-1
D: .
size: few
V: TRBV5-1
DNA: TGCGCCAGCAGCTTGGCCCACAGCTCCTACAATGAGCAGTTCTTC
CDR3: CASSLAHSSYNEQFF

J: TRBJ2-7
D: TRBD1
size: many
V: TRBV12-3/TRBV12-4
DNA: TGTGCCAGCAGTTTCAGGGCAGGGGGCTTTAAAGCTGACGAGCAGTACTTC
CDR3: CASSFRAGGFKADEQYF

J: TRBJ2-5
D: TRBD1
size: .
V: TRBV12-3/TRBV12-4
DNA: TGTGCCAGCAGGAGACAGGGCGGCCACAAGCAGTACTTC
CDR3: CASRRQGGHKQYF

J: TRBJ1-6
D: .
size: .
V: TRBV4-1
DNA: TGCGCCAGCAGCCCTTCGACAGACCCTAATAATTCACCCCTCCACTTT
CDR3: CASSPSTDPNNSPLHF

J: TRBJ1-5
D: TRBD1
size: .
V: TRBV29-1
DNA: TGCAGCGTTGATGGGGACAGGGCAGGACAGCCCCAGCATTTT
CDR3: CSVDGDRAGQPQHF

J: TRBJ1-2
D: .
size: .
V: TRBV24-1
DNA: TGTGCCACCAGTTCACCGCCGTCGGGGGGGCTTGGCTACACCTTC
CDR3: CATSSPPSGGLGYTF

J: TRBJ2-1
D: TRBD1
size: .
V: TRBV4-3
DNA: TGCGCCAGCAGCCAAGATGGGACAGCCCAAGAGACCCAGTTCTTC
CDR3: CASSQDGTAQETQFF

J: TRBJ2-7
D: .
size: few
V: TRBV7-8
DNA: TGTGCCAGCAGCTTAGACTTCCAGGGCCCACGCCTAAGGTACGAGCAGTACTTC
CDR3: CASSLDFQGPRLRYEQYF

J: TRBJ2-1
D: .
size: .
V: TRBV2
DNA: TGTGCCAGGGCCCCCTACAATGAGCAGTTCTTC
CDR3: CARAPYNEQFF

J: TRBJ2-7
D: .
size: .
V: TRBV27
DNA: TGTGCCAGCAGTTTAATTGGGGGGGCCGCTTCCTACGAGCAGTACTTC
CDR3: CASSLIGGAASYEQYF

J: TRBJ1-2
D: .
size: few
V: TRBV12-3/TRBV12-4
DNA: TGTGCCAGCAGTTCGACAAACTATGGCTACACCTTC
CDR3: CASSSTNYGYTF

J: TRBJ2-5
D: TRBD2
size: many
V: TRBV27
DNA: TGTGCCAGCAGTTCAGCGGGGGGAGTACTCCAAGAGACCCAGTACTTC
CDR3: CASSSAGGVLQETQYF

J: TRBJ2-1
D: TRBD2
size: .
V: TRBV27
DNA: TGTGCCAGCCAGGTCGGAGAACTAGCGGGATACAATGAGCAGTTCTTC
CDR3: CASQVGELAGYNEQFF

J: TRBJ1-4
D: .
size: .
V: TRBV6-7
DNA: TGTGCCACTTGGGGGGCCGTTGAAAAACTGTTTTTT
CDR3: CATWGAVEKLFF

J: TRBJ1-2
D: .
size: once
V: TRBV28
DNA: TGTGCCGGCAGTGTAAGGACAGCCTTCAACTATGGCTACACCTTC
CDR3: CAGSVRTAFNYGYTF

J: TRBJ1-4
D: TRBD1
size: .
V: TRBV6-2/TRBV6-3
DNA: TGTGCCACCATGACGGGACAGGTTGGCGAAAAACTGTTTTTT
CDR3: CATMTGQVGEKLFF